Below are 28 T cell receptor beta chains sequenced from a single sample in a study of blood T cell repertoires in COVID-19. Sequencing used immunoSEQ multiplex PCR; TCRdb keeps in-frame clones, though not all of them. Of about 200,000 clones in the sample, roughly 77% were seen once. Sequencing input: peripheral blood. Receptor source: a woman in her thirties or forties with COVID-19, enrolled during active disease.

In this sample, this clone turned up once. This sequence joins TRBV29-1 and TRBJ1-2; TRBD1 matches 7 bases. V lost 5 bases to trimming and J lost 8 bases; unmatched junction nucleotides: 11. Germline V gene data show CDR1 as SQVTM and CDR2 as ANQGSEA. The CDR3 spans 13 residues. CDR3 bases: TGCAGCGTTAACAGGGGAGGAGAAGTCGGCTACACCTTC. Its translation is CSVNRGGEVGYTF.

The chain carries TRBV25-1 and TRBJ2-1; 11 nucleotides match TRBD2. J was trimmed by 3 bases and V by 1 base; bases with no gene match: 8. Germline loops: CDR1 MGHDK, CDR2 SYGVNS. The CDR3 consists of 18 residues. The CDR3 loop reads CASSEFRLAGGYYNEQFF. For the CDR3, the DNA is TGTGCCAGCAGTGAATTTAGGCTAGCGGGGGGCTACTACAATGAGCAGTTCTTC.

The table lists this clone with a count of one. The chain recombines TRBV5-5 with TRBJ1-5, with 12 bases aligning to TRBD1. CDR3 length: 18 residues. V shed 1 base and J 8 bases; nucleotides not matched to a gene: 13. Germline CDR1 is SGHKS and CDR2 is YYEKEE (reference sequence). DNA for the CDR3: TGTGCCAGCAGCTTGAGGGGAACCGGGACAGGGGGCGTCGAGCCCCAGCATTTT. It is translated as CASSLRGTGTGGVEPQHF.

The chain carries TRBV20-1 and TRBJ1-2; 7 positions agree with TRBD1. The J segment lost 5 bases and the V segment lost 3 bases, leaving 9 bases of the junction unmatched. The CDR3 covers 14 residues. Germline V gene data show CDR1 as DFQATT and CDR2 as SNEGSKA (reference sequence). The CDR3 DNA follows: TGCAGTGCTAGTCTGGGACAGTCCTCTTATGGCTACACCTTC. Translation gives CSASLGQSSYGYTF.

The chain carries TRBV3-1 (or the pseudogene TRBV3-2) and TRBJ2-1; 9 bases line up with TRBD1. This CDR3 has 18 amino acids. The J segment lost 0 bases and the V segment lost 1 base, leaving 7 bases of the junction unmatched. Germline CDR1 reads LGHDT; CDR2 reads YNNKEL (reference sequence). The CDR3 reads CASSQAWGTGSSYNEQFF. CDR3 in DNA: TGTGCCAGCAGCCAAGCCTGGGGGACAGGGAGCTCCTACAATGAGCAGTTCTTC.

The gene calls are TRBV4-3 and TRBJ1-2; perhaps TRBD1 as D (5 bases). Germline V gives CDR1 LGHNA, CDR2 YSLEER. The CDR3 sequence is 16 residues long. V was cut by 1 base and J by 2 bases, with 14 bases left in between. Here the CDR3 DNA reads TGCGCCAGCAGCCAAGGGGATCAGGGCTACAACTATGGCTACACCTTC. Its protein is CASSQGDQGYNYGYTF.

The chain has TRBV5-1 and TRBJ1-2; TRBD1 agrees at 8 bases. The CDR3 extends over 14 amino acids. V trimming: 0 bases; J trimming: 6 bases; junction bases outside the gene matches: 4. CDR1 SGHRS and CDR2 YFSETQ come from the germline V gene. The CDR3 sequence is CASSLVQGAHGYTF. CDR3 in DNA: TGCGCCAGCAGCTTGGTTCAGGGGGCTCATGGCTACACCTTC.

This chain links TRBV16 with TRBJ2-2; D is unclear. Trimming removed 8 bases from V and 5 bases from J, with 18 bases in between. The CDR3 consists of 15 residues. The germline gives CDR1 KGHSY, CDR2 FQNENV. The CDR3 DNA reads TGTGCCAGCGCGAATCCCGCCCCGGAGACCGGGGAGCTGTTTTTT. Encoded protein: CASANPAPETGELFF.

The chain carries TRBV7-2 and TRBJ1-4; 10 bases are shared with TRBD1. The germline gives CDR1 SGHTA, CDR2 FQGNSA. The V and J ends lost 3 bases and 10 bases, in that order; junction bases with no gene match: 2. The CDR3 is made up of 13 amino acids. For the CDR3, the DNA is TGTGCCAGCAGCTTTAGGACAGGGGGAAAACTGTTTTTT. It encodes CASSFRTGGKLFF.

The gene calls are TRBV6-1 and TRBJ1-1; a weak D match, TRBD1 (5 bases). CDR1 and CDR2 (germline): MNHNS, SASEGT. The germline V and J ends were trimmed by 3 bases and 4 bases, with 12 bases remaining between them. The length of the CDR3 is 14 residues. In nucleotides, the CDR3 is TGTGCCAGCAGTGAGCAGGGTAGCGGCACTGAAGCTTTCTTT. Amino acids: CASSEQGSGTEAFF.

As regards this clone: This sample includes further DNA sequences coding for the same CDR3. The chain employs TRBV5-1 and TRBJ1-2; 7 bases are a match to TRBD1. The CDR3 contains 14 residues. CDR1 is SGHRS, CDR2 YFSETQ, per germline. Unmatched junction bases numbered 3, after V lost 4 bases and J lost 0 bases. CDR3 bases: TGCGCCAGCAGCACCGGGACAGCTAACTATGGCTACACCTTC. Amino acid sequence: CASSTGTANYGYTF. Complete variable domain (other parts from reference TRBV5-1 and TRBJ1-2): KAGVTQTPRYLIKTRGQQVTLSCSPISGHRSVSWYQQTPGQGLQFLFEYFSETQRNKGNFPGRFSGRQFSNSRSEMNVSTLELGDSALYLCASSTGTANYGYTFGSGTRLTVV.

J is TRBJ1-2 and V is TRBV7-3, with 7 bases that match TRBD1. V shed 5 bases, J shed 5 bases, and the junction held 5 bases outside the gene matches. CDR3 length: 13 amino acids. Germline V gives CDR1 SGHTA, CDR2 FQGTGA. The CDR3 DNA follows: TGTGCCAGCAGCCGGGACAGCGGTTATGGCTACACCTTC. Encoded protein: CASSRDSGYGYTF.

The rearrangement links TRBV19 to TRBJ1-4, with D maybe TRBD1 (6 bases). This CDR3 comprises 16 residues. Germline assignment: CDR1 LNHDA and CDR2 SQIVND (reference sequence). Trimming left V 4 bases short and J 12 bases short, with 24 bases between. CDR3 residues: CASSTGTHPVLLELFF. DNA of the CDR3: TGTGCCAGTAGTACAGGGACACACCCCGTGTTATTGGAACTGTTTTTT. The full variable domain, in which reference TRBV19 and TRBJ1-4 provide the parts outside the CDR3, is DGGITQSPKYLFRKEGQNVTLSCEQNLNHDAMYWYRQDPGQGLRLIYYSQIVNDFQKGDIAEGYSVSREKKESFPLTVTSAQKNPTAFYLCASSTGTHPVLLELFFGSGTQLSVL.

In this sample, this clone turned up once. The rearrangement links TRBV5-1 to TRBJ2-7, with a tentative D call TRBD2 (6 bases). Trimming shortened V by 1 base and J by 1 base, and 9 bases separated the two germline ends. This CDR3 has 14 amino acids. Germline CDR1 is SGHRS and CDR2 is YFSETQ. DNA for the CDR3: TGCGCCAGCAGCTTGTGGGACTCTTCCTACGAGCAGTACTTC. Protein: CASSLWDSSYEQYF. Full variable domain (rest looked up from reference TRBV5-1 and TRBJ2-7): KAGVTQTPRYLIKTRGQQVTLSCSPISGHRSVSWYQQTPGQGLQFLFEYFSETQRNKGNFPGRFSGRQFSNSRSEMNVSTLELGDSALYLCASSLWDSSYEQYFGPGTRLTVT.

V is TRBV6-2 or TRBV6-3 and J is TRBJ2-7, with 7 positions matching TRBD1. CDR1 is MNHEY and CDR2 is SVGEGT in the germline V gene. There are 16 residues in the CDR3. With V trimmed by 2 bases and J by 2 bases, 9 bases remained unmatched. The CDR3 sequence: CASSYRSGTATYEQYF. The CDR3 DNA reads as TGTGCCAGCAGTTACAGGTCCGGGACAGCGACCTACGAGCAGTACTTC.

The rearrangement joins TRBV5-6 to TRBJ2-3; 15 bases map to TRBD2. The CDR3 length is 18 residues. The J segment lost 4 bases and the V segment lost 4 bases, leaving 10 bases of the junction unmatched. Germline assignment: CDR1 SGHDT and CDR2 YYEEEE. In DNA form, the CDR3 reads TGTGCCAGCAGCCTGGGGACTAGCGGGGGGCCGTTCTCAGATACGCAGTATTTT. It yields the protein CASSLGTSGGPFSDTQYF.

This chain joins TRBV5-1 and TRBJ2-7, with 13 bases aligning to TRBD2. Trimming took 4 bases from V and 2 from J; bases not matched to a gene: 6. Per the germline V gene, CDR1 is SGHRS and CDR2 is YFSETQ. This CDR3 spans 16 amino acids. Here the CDR3 DNA reads TGCGCCAGCAGCCCCGGGACTAGCGGGGCACCCTACGAGCAGTACTTC. Translation gives CASSPGTSGAPYEQYF.

This clone was found once. This sequence joins TRBV6-4 and TRBJ2-3, with 7 bases identical to TRBD1. Germline CDR1 and CDR2: MRHNA and SNTAGT. The junction had 0 bases not matched to a gene; V was cut back by 0 bases and J by 0 bases. This CDR3 contains 15 residues. Here the CDR3 DNA reads TGTGCCAGCAGTGACTCGACAGGGAGCACAGATACGCAGTATTTT. As protein: CASSDSTGSTDTQYF.

The rearrangement uses TRBV24-1 and TRBJ1-2, with 12 nucleotides matching TRBD1. The CDR3 extends over 15 amino acids. J gave up 6 bases and V 4 bases, and 5 bases lay outside the gene matches. Germline V gives CDR1 KGHDR, CDR2 SFDVKD. The CDR3 bases are TGTGCCACCAGTGAGGGGACAGGGGGCGTGGATGGCTACACCTTC. It encodes CATSEGTGGVDGYTF.

In this sample, this clone turned up a few times. The chain couples TRBV6-2 or TRBV6-3 to TRBJ1-2, with D uncertain. From germline, CDR1 is MNHEY and CDR2 SVGEGT. This CDR3 comprises 14 residues. Trimming took 5 bases from V and 1 from J, leaving 11 bases between them. CDR3 sequence (DNA): TGTGCCAGCAGTCTCCCGGGGAGTAACTATGGCTACACCTTC. It is translated as CASSLPGSNYGYTF.

This chain connects TRBV2 to TRBJ2-3; D call uncertain. CDR1 and CDR2 (germline): SNHLY, FYNNEI. Trimming removed 7 bases at V and 0 bases at J, with 5 bases between. The CDR3 consists of 12 residues. CDR3 sequence: CASTRSTDTQYF. DNA of the CDR3: TGTGCCAGCACGCGGAGCACAGATACGCAGTATTTT. The full variable domain, with the rest looked up from reference TRBV2 and TRBJ2-3, is EPEVTQTPSHQVTQMGQEVILRCVPISNHLYFYWYRQILGQKVEFLVSFYNNEISEKSEIFDDQFSVERPDGSNFTLKIRSTKLEDSAMYFCASTRSTDTQYFGPGTRLTVL.

This clone was observed a handful of times. V and J are TRBV27 and TRBJ1-1, with TRBD1 matching over 9 bases. CDR1 is MNHEY, CDR2 SMNVEV, per germline (reference sequence). The CDR3 totals 15 residues. V was clipped by 5 bases and J by 5 bases; unmatched bases: 9. CDR3 nucleotides: TGTGCCAGCAGTCCTCTGACAGGGGGGGGGACTGAAGCTTTCTTT. Amino acid sequence: CASSPLTGGGTEAFF.

J is TRBJ1-1 and V is TRBV11-2; 7 nucleotides align to TRBD1. The CDR3 spans 15 residues. CDR1 and CDR2 from the germline V gene are SGHAT and FQNNGV. With 4 bases clipped from V and 5 bases from J, the junction kept 10 bases outside the gene matches. DNA of the CDR3: TGTGCCAGCAGCTCGCAAGTGGTACAGGGGACTGAAGCTTTCTTT. Protein product: CASSSQVVQGTEAFF.

The CDR3 sequence is CASSYGRRQNTEAFF. CDR3 sequence (DNA): TGTGCCAGCAGTTACGGGCGAAGACAGAACACTGAAGCTTTCTTT. The chain combines TRBV6-5 with TRBJ1-1, with D uncertain. Germline V gene lookup returns CDR1 MNHEY and CDR2 SVGAGI. The V gene lost 2 bases and the J gene lost 1 base, with 11 bases spanning the gap. The CDR3 covers 15 residues.

This clone was seen a few times. The CDR3 nucleotides are TGTGCCAGCATCGGCCTACCCTTAGGGGGCTCGAACACTGAAGCTTTCTTT. Translating it yields CASIGLPLGGSNTEAFF. The V gene is TRBV25-1, the J gene TRBJ1-1; 7 bases match TRBD1. CDR3 length: 17 residues. V was clipped by 7 bases and J by 1 base; unmatched bases: 15. The germline V gene encodes CDR1 MGHDK and CDR2 SYGVNS.

CDR3 loop: CASSAAGLAGTGELFF. CDR3 nucleotides: TGTGCCAGCAGCGCCGCGGGACTAGCCGGAACCGGGGAGCTGTTTTTT. The V call is TRBV9, the J call TRBJ2-2; 9 bases align to TRBD2. CDR3 length: 16 amino acids. Trimming took 3 bases from V and 5 from J; bases not matched to a gene: 8. Per the germline V gene, CDR1 is SGDLS and CDR2 is YYNGEE.

The rearrangement links TRBV15 to TRBJ1-1; the match to TRBD1 covers 9 bases. The germline gives CDR1 LNHNV, CDR2 YYDKDF (reference sequence). The CDR3 sequence is 14 residues long. V shed 3 bases and J 9 bases; nucleotides not matched to a gene: 8. The CDR3 region has the DNA TGTGCCACCAGCAGGGAACAGGGGGCGAGGCAAGCTTTCTTT. Translated, it gives CATSREQGARQAFF.

This clone has more than one count but fewer than ten. V gene TRBV4-2 combines with J gene TRBJ1-1; unclear D gene. Trimming stripped 0 bases from V and 4 bases from J, with 9 bases between. From germline, CDR1 is LGHNA and CDR2 YNFKEQ. The CDR3 extends over 14 amino acids. The CDR3 bases are TGTGCCAGCAGCCAAGATAATATCGGCACTGAAGCTTTCTTT. This translates into CASSQDNIGTEAFF.